This passage covers 25 T cell receptor beta chains from one sample sequenced in a study of blood T cell dynamics during melanoma immunotherapy. Time point given: pre-treatment baseline. Repertoires were generated with immunoSEQ multiplex PCR, while TCRdb's copy carries only in-frame clones and drops some. Among over 8,000 clones listed, approximately 86% were seen once. The sequencing used blood, collected from a patient treated with checkpoint blockade. The receptor source for this set is a human donor with melanoma.

The V and J genes are TRBV7-8 and TRBJ2-1, with 8 bases aligning to TRBD1. Germline lookup yields CDR1 SGHVS and CDR2 FQNEAQ. The CDR3 spans 15 residues. Trimming took 4 bases from V and 10 from J; bases not matched to a gene: 12. The CDR3 region has the DNA TGTGCCAGCAGCTACCGCCGGACAGGGTCACACGAGCAGTTCTTC. It encodes CASSYRRTGSHEQFF.

J is TRBJ2-7 and V is TRBV2, with 10 bases that match TRBD2. Germline V lookup: CDR1 SNHLY, CDR2 FYNNEI. V was clipped by 5 bases and J by 2 bases; unmatched bases: 6. The CDR3 is made up of 15 amino acids. In nucleotides, the CDR3 is TGTGCCAGCAGTATAATAGCGGGGGGCACCTACGAGCAGTACTTC. It is translated as CASSIIAGGTYEQYF.

This clone appeared a few times. V is TRBV5-1 and J is TRBJ2-7; 7 nucleotides agree with TRBD2. The CDR3 runs 14 residues. The trim removed 0 bases at V and 7 bases at J, leaving 7 bases unmatched. The germline V gene encodes CDR1 SGHRS and CDR2 YFSETQ. The CDR3 region has the DNA TGCGCCAGCAGCTTGGGACGGGGGGAAGGAGAGCAGTACTTC. It yields the protein CASSLGRGEGEQYF.

The chain couples TRBV5-1 to TRBJ2-1; 11 bases map to TRBD2. Germline V gene sequence: CDR1 SGHRS, CDR2 YFSETQ. Losses at the gene ends were 3 bases for V and 9 bases for J; bases not matched to a gene: 8. The CDR3 length is 15 residues. CDR3 amino acids: CASSSSSGGRSEQFF. CDR3 DNA sequence: TGCGCCAGCAGCTCCTCTAGCGGGGGGCGTAGTGAGCAGTTCTTC.

The chain recombines TRBV6-5 with TRBJ1-5; 8 bases align to TRBD1. This CDR3 is built from 15 residues. The junction had 5 bases not matched to a gene; V was cut back by 2 bases and J by 5 bases. CDR1 is MNHEY, CDR2 SVGAGI, per germline. The CDR3 region has the DNA TGTGCCAGCAGTTACGGGGGGACAGGTTATCAGCCCCAGCATTTT. Amino acids: CASSYGGTGYQPQHF.

This sequence joins TRBV7-3 and TRBJ2-2; D unresolved. Trimming left V 6 bases short and J 5 bases short, with 7 bases between. CDR1 SGHTA and CDR2 FQGTGA come from the germline V gene. The CDR3 extends over 12 amino acids. CDR3 amino acids: CASRYATGELFF. In DNA form, the CDR3 reads TGTGCCAGCAGATACGCAACCGGGGAGCTGTTTTTT. The variable domain in full, with the rest retrieved from reference TRBV7-3 and TRBJ2-2, is GAGVSQTPSNKVTEKGKYVELRCDPISGHTALYWYRQSLGQGPEFLIYFQGTGAADDSGLPNDRFFAVRPEGSVSTLKIQRTERGDSAVYLCASRYATGELFFGEGSRLTVL.

This clone came up a few times. The chain couples TRBV28 to TRBJ1-1, with no clear D. V lost 2 bases and J 3 bases, leaving 1 base between the germline ends. CDR3 length: 11 amino acids. Germline V gene data show CDR1 as MDHEN and CDR2 as SYDVKM. CDR3 in DNA: TGTGCCAGCAGTTTACACACTGAAGCTTTCTTT. Protein: CASSLHTEAFF.

This sequence joins TRBV27 and TRBJ2-3; TRBD1 aligns across 9 bases. J gave up 5 bases and V 8 bases, and 14 bases lay outside the gene matches. The CDR3 sequence is 16 residues long. Germline lookup yields CDR1 MNHEY and CDR2 SMNVEV (reference sequence). CDR3 amino acids: CASRLPGQGPRDTQYF. DNA for the CDR3: TGTGCCAGCCGACTACCTGGACAGGGGCCAAGAGATACGCAGTATTTT.

The chain recombines TRBV28 with TRBJ2-7; TRBD1 matches at 9 bases. CDR3 length equals 13 residues. The V and J ends lost 10 bases and 4 bases, in that order; junction bases with no gene match: 8. Germline CDR1 reads MDHEN; CDR2 reads SYDVKM. CDR3 protein: CATSGTGKYEQYF. Written as DNA, the CDR3 is TGTGCCACCTCCGGGACAGGGAAGTACGAGCAGTACTTC.

This clone was observed a few times. The chain employs TRBV7-9 and TRBJ2-7; TRBD1 matches at 10 bases. The J segment lost 2 bases and the V segment lost 5 bases, leaving 6 bases of the junction unmatched. The CDR3 is made up of 15 amino acids. Per the germline V gene, CDR1 is SEHNR and CDR2 is FQNEAQ (reference sequence). In nucleotides, the CDR3 is TGTGCCAGCAGCATCCGAGGACAGGGGGCCTACGAGCAGTACTTC. It specifies CASSIRGQGAYEQYF.

This clone appeared a single time. The chain joins TRBV5-3 to TRBJ1-1; D remains ambiguous. TRBV5-3 is recorded as an ORF, its role being uncertain. V lost 8 bases to trimming and J lost 7 bases, with 12 bases between them. The CDR3 sequence is 11 residues long. Here the CDR3 reads CASTREIEAFF. Here the CDR3 DNA reads TGTGCCAGTACGCGCGAGATTGAAGCTTTCTTT.

In its sample, this clone was seen once. V and J are TRBV7-8 and TRBJ1-2; a weak D match, TRBD1 (5 bases). The CDR3 has 13 residues. Trimming removed 3 bases at V and 6 bases at J, with 11 bases between. From germline, CDR1 is SGHVS and CDR2 FQNEAQ. The CDR3 spells CASSLQTVDGYTF. In DNA, the CDR3 is TGTGCCAGCAGCTTGCAGACAGTCGATGGCTACACCTTC.

This clone has a handful of counts. The V and J genes are TRBV2 and TRBJ2-7; 7 bases map to TRBD2. This CDR3 is 15 amino acids long. The trim removed 1 base at V and 1 base at J, leaving 4 bases unmatched. Germline lookup yields CDR1 SNHLY and CDR2 FYNNEI. CDR3 sequence reads: CASSEVTSSSYEQYF. CDR3 bases: TGTGCCAGCAGTGAAGTGACTAGCAGTTCCTACGAGCAGTACTTC.

The V gene is TRBV7-3, the J gene TRBJ2-1; 9 nucleotides align to TRBD1. The CDR3 runs to 16 residues. The V segment lost 5 bases and the J segment 7 bases; nucleotides outside the gene matches: 12. Germline V gene lookup returns CDR1 SGHTA and CDR2 FQGTGA. The DNA for the CDR3 is TGTGCCAGCAGCACATCAGCGGGACAGGGACAGAATGAGCAGTTCTTC. This gives the protein CASSTSAGQGQNEQFF. The full variable domain, completed using reference TRBV7-3 and TRBJ2-1, is GAGVSQTPSNKVTEKGKYVELRCDPISGHTALYWYRQSLGQGPEFLIYFQGTGAADDSGLPNDRFFAVRPEGSVSTLKIQRTERGDSAVYLCASSTSAGQGQNEQFFGPGTRLTVL.

The chain is built from TRBV2 and TRBJ1-4; D is unresolved. The CDR3 runs 14 residues. Trimming took off 4 bases at V and 7 bases at J, with 13 bases between the two ends. CDR1 is SNHLY, CDR2 FYNNEI, per germline. The CDR3 DNA sequence: TGTGCCAGCAGTGCAGAGTCAAGGTCTGAAAAACTGTTTTTT. This translates into CASSAESRSEKLFF.

The V and J genes are TRBV27 and TRBJ2-6; tentatively, D is TRBD1 (6 bases). The germline gives CDR1 MNHEY, CDR2 SMNVEV (reference sequence). V was clipped by 3 bases and J by 8 bases, with 14 bases between them. This CDR3 is 15 amino acids long. The CDR3 sequence: CASSFGQGYTNVLTF. In nucleotides, the CDR3 is TGTGCCAGCAGTTTCGGGCAGGGGTACACCAACGTCCTGACTTTC.

The chain uses TRBV25-1 and TRBJ2-3, with 7 bases fitting TRBD1. The CDR3 has 15 amino acids. The J segment lost 5 bases and the V segment lost 4 bases, leaving 9 bases of the junction unmatched. The V gene's germline CDR1 is MGHDK and CDR2 SYGVNS. The CDR3 spells CASSAANRGIDTQYF. CDR3 nucleotide sequence: TGTGCCAGCAGTGCGGCGAACAGGGGAATAGATACGCAGTATTTT.

This rearrangement joins TRBV27 to TRBJ2-1; D is possibly TRBD1 (6 bases). V dropped 5 bases and J dropped 4 bases, with 15 bases sitting between them. This CDR3 is built from 15 residues. Germline CDR1 MNHEY, CDR2 SMNVEV (reference sequence). The CDR3 DNA reads as TGTGCCAGCAGTGCACAGGGAGTTTCTTACAATGAGCAGTTCTTC. This translates into CASSAQGVSYNEQFF.

The J gene is TRBJ2-5, the V gene TRBV29-1; 11 bases line up with TRBD1. Germline-derived CDR1 and CDR2 are SQVTM and ANQGSEA. CDR3 length: 14 amino acids. Germline trimming cut 6 bases from V and 6 bases from J; bases unmatched to any gene: 9. This chain's CDR3 is CSVGRDRGGKTQYF. The CDR3 DNA is TGCAGCGTGGGACGGGACAGGGGGGGAAAGACCCAGTACTTC.

The chain couples TRBV10-2 to TRBJ2-3; D is possibly TRBD2 (7 bases). This CDR3 comprises 15 residues. The ends were cut back, 5 bases at V and 0 bases at J, with 12 bases in the middle. CDR1 WSHSY and CDR2 SAAADI come from the germline V gene. CDR3 amino acids: CASSPGGHSTDTQYF. The CDR3 coding sequence is TGCGCCAGCAGTCCCGGGGGGCATAGCACAGATACGCAGTATTTT.

This rearrangement joins TRBV28 to TRBJ1-2; D not resolved. Germline CDR1 is MDHEN and CDR2 is SYDVKM. V was shortened by 2 bases and J by 2 bases, with 6 bases between the two germline ends. The CDR3 contains 13 residues. CDR3 in DNA: TGTGCCAGCAGTTTACAGGAGAACTATGGCTACACCTTC. Amino acid sequence: CASSLQENYGYTF.

The chain joins TRBV11-2 to TRBJ2-4; D possibly corresponds to TRBD2 (6 bases). Germline-derived CDR1 and CDR2 are SGHAT and FQNNGV. Trimming removed 1 base at V and 1 base at J, with 14 bases between. The CDR3 runs to 17 residues. The CDR3 nucleotides are TGTGCCAGCAGCTTAGTCGGAGGGAGCGGGGCCAAAAACATTCAGTACTTC. It is translated as CASSLVGGSGAKNIQYF. Complete variable domain (other parts from reference TRBV11-2 and TRBJ2-4): EAGVAQSPRYKIIEKRQSVAFWCNPISGHATLYWYQQILGQGPKLLIQFQNNGVVDDSQLPKDRFSAERLKGVDSTLKIQPAKLEDSAVYLCASSLVGGSGAKNIQYFGAGTRLSVL.

J is TRBJ1-5 and V is TRBV6-5; 8 nucleotides line up with TRBD1. The CDR3 has 14 amino acids. The J segment lost 5 bases and the V segment lost 6 bases, leaving 6 bases of the junction unmatched. Looked up from germline, CDR1 is MNHEY and CDR2 is SVGAGI. CDR3 nucleotides: TGTGCCAGCAGACCCGGACAGGGAGATCAGCCCCAGCATTTT. It encodes CASRPGQGDQPQHF.

The chain combines TRBV10-2 with TRBJ2-3; D is perhaps TRBD2 (6 bases). V was shortened by 6 bases and J by 0 bases, with 22 bases between the two germline ends. Germline V gives CDR1 WSHSY, CDR2 SAAADI. This CDR3 has 18 amino acids. CDR3: CASRDYPGGSTSTDTQYF. Here the CDR3 DNA reads TGCGCCAGCAGGGACTATCCTGGGGGGTCCACTAGCACAGATACGCAGTATTTT.

The V call is TRBV5-8, the J call TRBJ1-4; D is possibly TRBD1 (5 bases). The ends were cut back, 4 bases at V and 5 bases at J, with 15 bases in the middle. Germline V gene data show CDR1 as SGHTS and CDR2 as YDEGEE. CDR3 length: 15 amino acids. CDR3 bases: TGTGCCAGCAGCCTCTATACAGGCGGGAATGAAAAACTGTTTTTT. Encoded protein: CASSLYTGGNEKLFF.